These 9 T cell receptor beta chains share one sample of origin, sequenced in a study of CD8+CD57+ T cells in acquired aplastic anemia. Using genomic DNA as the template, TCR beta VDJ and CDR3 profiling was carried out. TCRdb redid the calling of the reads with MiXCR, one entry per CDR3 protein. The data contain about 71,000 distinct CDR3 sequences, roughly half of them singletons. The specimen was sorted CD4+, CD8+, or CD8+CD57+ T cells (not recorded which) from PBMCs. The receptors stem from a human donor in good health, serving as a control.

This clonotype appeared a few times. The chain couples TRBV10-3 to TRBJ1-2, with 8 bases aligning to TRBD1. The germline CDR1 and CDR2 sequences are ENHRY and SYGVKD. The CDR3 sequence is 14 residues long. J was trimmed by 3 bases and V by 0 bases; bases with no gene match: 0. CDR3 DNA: TGTGCCATCAGTGAGTCGGGACAGGACTATGGCTACACCTTC. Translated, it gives CAISESGQDYGYTF.

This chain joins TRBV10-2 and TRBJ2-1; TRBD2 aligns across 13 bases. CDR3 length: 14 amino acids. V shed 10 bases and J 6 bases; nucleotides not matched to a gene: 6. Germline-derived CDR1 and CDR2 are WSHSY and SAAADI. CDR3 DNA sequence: TGCGCCACCGTGGGACTAGCGGGGAGCAATGAGCAGTTCTTC. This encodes CATVGLAGSNEQFF.

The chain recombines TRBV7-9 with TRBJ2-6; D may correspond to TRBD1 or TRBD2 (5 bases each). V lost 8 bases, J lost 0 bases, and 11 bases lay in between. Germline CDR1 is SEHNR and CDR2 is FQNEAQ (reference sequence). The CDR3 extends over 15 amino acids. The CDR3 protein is CASPGTVSGANVLTF. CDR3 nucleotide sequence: TGTGCCAGCCCCGGGACGGTCTCTGGGGCCAACGTCCTGACTTTC.

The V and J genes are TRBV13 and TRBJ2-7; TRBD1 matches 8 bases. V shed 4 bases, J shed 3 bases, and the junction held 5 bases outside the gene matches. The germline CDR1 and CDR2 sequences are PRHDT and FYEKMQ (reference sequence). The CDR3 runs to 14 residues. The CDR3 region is CASSYGTGDYEQYF. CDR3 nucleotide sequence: TGTGCCAGCAGCTATGGGACAGGAGACTACGAGCAGTACTTC.

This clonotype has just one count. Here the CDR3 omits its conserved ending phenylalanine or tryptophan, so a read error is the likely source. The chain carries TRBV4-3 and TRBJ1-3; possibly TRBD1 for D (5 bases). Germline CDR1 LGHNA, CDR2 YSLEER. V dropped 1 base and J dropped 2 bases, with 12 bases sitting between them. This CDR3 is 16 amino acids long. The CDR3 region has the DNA TGCGCCAGCAGCCAAGTTGATCCGGGGCCTGGAAACACCATATATTCT. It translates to CASSQVDPGPGNTIYS.

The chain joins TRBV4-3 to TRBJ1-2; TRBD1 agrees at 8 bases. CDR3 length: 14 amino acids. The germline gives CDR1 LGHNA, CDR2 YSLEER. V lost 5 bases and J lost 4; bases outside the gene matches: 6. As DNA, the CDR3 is TGCGCCAGCAGCACCGACAGGGGTGGCTATGGCTACACCTTC. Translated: CASSTDRGGYGYTF.

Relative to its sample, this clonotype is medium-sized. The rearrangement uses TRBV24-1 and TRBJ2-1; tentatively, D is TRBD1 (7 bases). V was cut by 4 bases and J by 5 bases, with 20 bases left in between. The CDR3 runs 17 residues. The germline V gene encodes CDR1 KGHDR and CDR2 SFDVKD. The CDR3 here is CATSEGRIDRVDNEQFF. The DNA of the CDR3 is TGTGCCACCAGTGAAGGGAGGATAGACAGGGTTGACAATGAGCAGTTCTTC.

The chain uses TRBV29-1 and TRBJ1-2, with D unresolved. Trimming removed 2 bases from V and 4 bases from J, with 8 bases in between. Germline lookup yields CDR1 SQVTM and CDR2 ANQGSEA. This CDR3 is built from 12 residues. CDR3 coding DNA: TGCAGCGTTGAAAGTCCAGGCTATGGCTACACCTTC. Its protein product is CSVESPGYGYTF.

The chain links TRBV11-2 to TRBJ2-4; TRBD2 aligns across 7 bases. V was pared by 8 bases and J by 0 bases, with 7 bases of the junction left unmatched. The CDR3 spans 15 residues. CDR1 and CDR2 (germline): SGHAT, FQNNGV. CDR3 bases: TGTGCCAGCGCCCCTGGGGGGGTAGCCAAAAACATTCAGTACTTC. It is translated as CASAPGGVAKNIQYF.